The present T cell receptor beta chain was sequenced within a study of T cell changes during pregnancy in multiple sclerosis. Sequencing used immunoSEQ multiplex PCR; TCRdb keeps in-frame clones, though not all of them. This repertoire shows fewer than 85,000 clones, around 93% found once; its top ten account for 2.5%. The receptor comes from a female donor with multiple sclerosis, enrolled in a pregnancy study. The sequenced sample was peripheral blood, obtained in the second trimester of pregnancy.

The CDR3 here is CASSDYTGIRPNYGYTF. The DNA of the CDR3 is TGTGCCAGCAGTGACTACACGGGAATTAGGCCCAACTATGGCTACACCTTC. V is TRBV9 and J is TRBJ1-2; the D is unclear. Trimming left V 5 bases short and J 2 bases short, with 22 bases between. The germline V gene encodes CDR1 SGDLS and CDR2 YYNGEE. The CDR3 extends over 17 amino acids.